The 10 T cell receptor beta chains below were found in one sample sequenced in a study of T cell repertoires in cytomegalovirus infection. TCRdb called the reads again in MiXCR, with one record for every CDR3 protein. The sample shows 200,000 to 300,000 distinct CDR3 sequences, about 13% of them seen only once. The sample consisted of PBMCs. Receptors were obtained from a human donor in good health (CMV status not recorded). Some clones in this sample may be carry-over from other donors' samples.

V usage is TRBV20-1 and J usage is TRBJ1-2; D not certain. Germline V gives CDR1 DFQATT, CDR2 SNEGSKA (reference sequence). The CDR3 has 12 residues. CDR3 amino acids: CSPTGLDYGYTF. In DNA form, the CDR3 reads TGCAGCCCTACGGGGTTGGACTATGGCTACACCTTC.

The rearrangement links TRBV7-3 to TRBJ2-2; D call uncertain. This CDR3 is 13 amino acids long. The germline gives CDR1 SGHTA, CDR2 FQGTGA. The V gene lost 1 base and the J gene lost 5 bases, with 5 bases spanning the gap. The CDR3 loop reads CASSLKATGELFF. The DNA for the CDR3 is TGTGCCAGCAGCTTAAAGGCAACCGGGGAGCTGTTTTTT.

The chain has TRBV6-2 or TRBV6-3 and TRBJ2-7; 14 nucleotides match TRBD2. J lost 5 bases, V lost 5 bases, and 5 bases had no gene match. CDR1 MNHEY and CDR2 SVGEGT come from the germline V gene. The CDR3 sequence is 15 residues long. CDR3 sequence reads: CASSHGLAGGHEQYF. The CDR3 nucleotides are TGTGCCAGCAGTCACGGACTAGCGGGGGGCCACGAGCAGTACTTC.

This clonotype was picked up many times. The chain couples TRBV11-2 to TRBJ2-7; the D gene is possibly TRBD1 (5 bases). V was shortened by 5 bases and J by 5 bases, with 22 bases between the two germline ends. The V gene's germline CDR1 is SGHAT and CDR2 FQNNGV. The CDR3 runs 16 residues. The CDR3: CASSPLRVSSTDEQYF. The DNA of the CDR3 is TGTGCCAGCAGCCCCCTCAGGGTATCTTCGACGGACGAGCAGTACTTC.

There are many counts of this clonotype. In nucleotides, the CDR3 is TGTGCCAGCAGCCAAGAAGCAGCCAGAGGGGATACGCAGTATTTT. This sequence encodes CASSQEAARGDTQYF. The rearrangement joins TRBV4-2 to TRBJ2-3; D might be TRBD2 (5 bases). Per germline, CDR1 LGHNA and CDR2 YNFKEQ. This CDR3 is built from 15 residues. Trimming took off 0 bases at V and 6 bases at J, with 13 bases between the two ends.

The rearrangement uses TRBV29-1 and TRBJ2-5, with 7 bases lining up with TRBD2. Germline loops: CDR1 SQVTM, CDR2 ANQGSEA. The CDR3 covers 12 residues. Trimming took 4 bases from V and 5 from J; bases not matched to a gene: 4. The CDR3 protein is CSVVWGGETQYF. CDR3 bases: TGCAGCGTTGTATGGGGAGGGGAGACCCAGTACTTC.

The V gene is TRBV7-9, the J gene TRBJ2-7; no clear D. The V end lost 5 bases, the J end lost 3 bases, and 8 bases lay between the germline ends. Looked up from germline, CDR1 is SEHNR and CDR2 is FQNEAQ (reference sequence). This CDR3 contains 12 residues. This CDR3 reads CASSIEGYEQYF. CDR3 sequence (DNA): TGTGCCAGCAGCATAGAAGGCTACGAGCAGTACTTC.

This clonotype has ten or more counts. V usage is TRBV7-9 and J usage is TRBJ2-3; maybe TRBD2 (6 bases). The germline V gene has CDR1 SEHNR and CDR2 FQNEAQ (reference sequence). The CDR3 contains 20 residues. Trimming cost V 1 base and J 5 bases, with 28 bases left between them. As DNA, the CDR3 is TGTGCCAGCAGCTTAGAGGGTCGGGATCACGACGGGAGATGGATAGATACGCAGTATTTT. Translating gives CASSLEGRDHDGRWIDTQYF.

This clonotype was counted only a few times. This chain links TRBV7-9 with TRBJ1-2; possibly TRBD1 for D (5 bases). With 2 bases removed from V and 6 bases from J, the gap between germline ends came to 16 bases. Germline V lookup: CDR1 SEHNR, CDR2 FQNEAQ (reference sequence). The length of the CDR3 is 15 residues. Written as DNA, the CDR3 is TGTGCCAGCAGCTTACCCGGAGCGCCGGGGGATGGCTACACCTTC. Protein product: CASSLPGAPGDGYTF.

This clonotype occurred many times. The rearrangement links TRBV10-3 to TRBJ2-7; 11 bases map to TRBD1. CDR1 and CDR2 from the germline V gene are ENHRY and SYGVKD. The CDR3 sequence is 15 residues long. Germline trimming cut 4 bases from V and 7 bases from J; bases unmatched to any gene: 9. CDR3 loop: CAISGRTGGTFEQYF. The CDR3 DNA reads TGTGCCATCAGTGGACGGACAGGGGGCACGTTTGAGCAGTACTTC.